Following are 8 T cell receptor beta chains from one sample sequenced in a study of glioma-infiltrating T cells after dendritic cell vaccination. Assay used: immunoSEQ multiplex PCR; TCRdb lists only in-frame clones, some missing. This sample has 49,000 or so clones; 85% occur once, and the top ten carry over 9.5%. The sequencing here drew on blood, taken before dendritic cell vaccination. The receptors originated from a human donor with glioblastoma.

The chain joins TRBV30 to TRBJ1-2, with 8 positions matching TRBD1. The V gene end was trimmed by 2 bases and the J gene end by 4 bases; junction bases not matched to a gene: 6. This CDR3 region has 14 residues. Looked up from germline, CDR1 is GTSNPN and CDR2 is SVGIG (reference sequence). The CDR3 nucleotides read TGTGCCTGGAGTCCTCCGGACAGGGTCTATGGCTACACCTTC. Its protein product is CAWSPPDRVYGYTF.

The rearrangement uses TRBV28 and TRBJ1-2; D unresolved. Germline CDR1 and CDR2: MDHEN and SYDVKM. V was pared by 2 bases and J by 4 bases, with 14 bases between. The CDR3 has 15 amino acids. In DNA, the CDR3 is TGTGCCAGCAGTTTAACCCTAAGTCCCCTCTATGGCTACACCTTC. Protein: CASSLTLSPLYGYTF.

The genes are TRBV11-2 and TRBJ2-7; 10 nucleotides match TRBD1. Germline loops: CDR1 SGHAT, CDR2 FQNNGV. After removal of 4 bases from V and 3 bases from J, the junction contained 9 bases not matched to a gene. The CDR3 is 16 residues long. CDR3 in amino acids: CASSSTRDRGIYEQYF. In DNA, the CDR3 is TGTGCCAGCAGCTCGACCCGGGACAGGGGAATCTACGAGCAGTACTTC. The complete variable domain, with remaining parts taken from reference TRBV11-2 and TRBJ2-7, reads EAGVAQSPRYKIIEKRQSVAFWCNPISGHATLYWYQQILGQGPKLLIQFQNNGVVDDSQLPKDRFSAERLKGVDSTLKIQPAKLEDSAVYLCASSSTRDRGIYEQYFGPGTRLTVT.

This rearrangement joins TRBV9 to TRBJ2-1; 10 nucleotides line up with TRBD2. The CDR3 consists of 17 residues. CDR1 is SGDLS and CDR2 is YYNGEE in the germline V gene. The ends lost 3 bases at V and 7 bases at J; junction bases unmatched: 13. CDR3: CASSEIPGAGGRNEQFF. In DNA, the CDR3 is TGTGCCAGCAGCGAGATACCGGGAGCGGGGGGGAGGAATGAGCAGTTCTTC.

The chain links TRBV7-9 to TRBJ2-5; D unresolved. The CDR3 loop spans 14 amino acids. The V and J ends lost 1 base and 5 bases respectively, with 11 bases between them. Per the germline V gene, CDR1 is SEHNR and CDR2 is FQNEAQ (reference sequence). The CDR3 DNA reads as TGTGCCAGCAGCTTAGGCCTGCGCGGCGAGACCCAGTACTTC. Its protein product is CASSLGLRGETQYF.

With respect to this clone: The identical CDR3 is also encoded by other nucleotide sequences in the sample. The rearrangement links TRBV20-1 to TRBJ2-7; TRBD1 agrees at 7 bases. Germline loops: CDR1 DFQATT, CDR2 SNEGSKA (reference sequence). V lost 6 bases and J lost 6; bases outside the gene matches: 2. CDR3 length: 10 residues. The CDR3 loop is CSANRGEQYF. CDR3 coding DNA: TGCAGTGCAAACAGGGGCGAGCAGTACTTC.

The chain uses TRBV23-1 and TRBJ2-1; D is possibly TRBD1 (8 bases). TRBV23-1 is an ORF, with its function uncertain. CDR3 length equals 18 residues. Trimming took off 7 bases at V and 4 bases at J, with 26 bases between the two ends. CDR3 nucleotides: TGCGCCAGCACCCCAAAGGGGAACAGGGGGGGTCGGTACAATGAGCAGTTCTTC. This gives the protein CASTPKGNRGGRYNEQFF.

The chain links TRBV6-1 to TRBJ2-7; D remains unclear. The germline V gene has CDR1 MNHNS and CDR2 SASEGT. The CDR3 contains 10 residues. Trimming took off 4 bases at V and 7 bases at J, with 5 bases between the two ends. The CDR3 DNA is TGTGCCAGCAGTGGTTTAGAGCAGTACTTC. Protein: CASSGLEQYF.